The 25 T cell receptor beta chains reported below all come from one sample, sequenced in a study of post-analysis software for immune sequencing data. Regarding the study as a whole: Five or six TRBV segments, TRBV5-6, TRBV5-1 and TRBV20-1 among them, were found more frequent in patients than controls.

Their antigens remain unidentified. TCR beta cDNA libraries had unique molecular identifiers. MiXCR was run by TCRdb on the PCR reads, yielding one entry per CDR3 protein. In the table there are 740,000 or so distinct CDR3 sequences, approximately 50% of which are singletons. Sequenced: blood. Source of these receptors: a girl aged 5-17 years with multiple sclerosis.

J is TRBJ2-3 and V is TRBV24-1; 9 positions match TRBD1. The ends lost 7 bases at V and 3 bases at J; junction bases unmatched: 10. The CDR3 runs 16 residues. CDR1 and CDR2 from the germline V gene are KGHDR and SFDVKD. The CDR3 is CATRAGGQGGTDTQYF. DNA of the CDR3: TGTGCCACCAGGGCCGGGGGACAGGGAGGAACAGATACGCAGTATTTT.

V and J are TRBV20-1 and TRBJ2-3, with TRBD2 matching over 7 bases. The CDR3 sequence is 15 residues long. Germline V gene sequence: CDR1 DFQATT, CDR2 SNEGSKA (reference sequence). V shed 2 bases and J 4 bases; nucleotides not matched to a gene: 9. This CDR3 reads CSARITGLVPDTQYF. The CDR3 DNA follows: TGCAGTGCTAGAATAACAGGACTAGTCCCAGATACGCAGTATTTT.

The chain has TRBV4-2 and TRBJ2-7; 13 bases map to TRBD2. There are 15 residues in the CDR3. Germline CDR1 is LGHNA and CDR2 is YNFKEQ. V was clipped by 4 bases and J by 3 bases; unmatched bases: 3. The DNA of the CDR3 is TGTGCCAGCAGCCCCGGGACTAGCGGGGACTACGAGCAGTACTTC. It is translated as CASSPGTSGDYEQYF.

This rearrangement joins TRBV20-1 to TRBJ2-1; 8 bases map to TRBD1. The germline V gene has CDR1 DFQATT and CDR2 SNEGSKA (reference sequence). V lost 2 bases, J lost 7 bases, and 10 bases stayed unmatched. CDR3 length: 15 residues. The CDR3 spells CSARNGQGKWNEQFF. In DNA form, the CDR3 reads TGCAGTGCTAGAAACGGACAGGGAAAATGGAATGAGCAGTTCTTC.

This chain connects TRBV12-3 or TRBV12-4 to TRBJ2-5, with no clear D. V was pared by 6 bases and J by 9 bases, with 17 bases between. CDR3 length: 13 residues. The CDR3 spells CASRVDPSRAQYF. CDR3 nucleotide sequence: TGTGCCAGCAGGGTAGACCCTTCCCGGGCCCAGTACTTC.

This clonotype has a handful of counts. The chain couples TRBV5-1 to TRBJ2-5, with D perhaps matching TRBD1 (6 bases). The CDR3 loop spans 14 amino acids. Trimming stripped 4 bases from V and 7 bases from J, with 17 bases between. In germline, CDR1 is SGHRS, CDR2 YFSETQ. CDR3 sequence (DNA): TGCGCCAGCAGCGAATCACAGGGTTTTGGGACCCAGTACTTC. Its protein is CASSESQGFGTQYF.

This clonotype appeared a few times. The chain's CDR3 is CSARDPGASTDTQYF. In DNA, the CDR3 is TGCAGTGCTAGAGATCCCGGGGCTAGCACAGATACGCAGTATTTT. This chain joins TRBV20-1 and TRBJ2-3; the D gene could be TRBD1 or TRBD2 (5 bases each). Trimming took off 0 bases at V and 0 bases at J, with 10 bases between the two ends. CDR1 and CDR2 (germline): DFQATT, SNEGSKA (reference sequence). The CDR3 is 15 residues long.

The chain combines TRBV12-3 or TRBV12-4 with TRBJ2-5; D is possibly TRBD1 (6 bases). The closer fit of TRBJ2-7 to the DNA end suggests the J call may be wrong. The CDR3 is made up of 14 amino acids. Here the CDR3 DNA reads TGTGCCAGCAGTTCCAATGACAGGTCCGTCGAGCAGTACTTC. As protein: CASSSNDRSVEQYF.

This chain connects TRBV20-1 to TRBJ2-1; TRBD2 aligns across 8 bases. The germline CDR1 and CDR2 sequences are DFQATT and SNEGSKA (reference sequence). Trimming removed 1 base from V and 5 bases from J; junction bases left unmatched: 1. The CDR3 spans 13 residues. In nucleotides, the CDR3 is TGCAGTGCTAGAGGACTAGCGAACAATGAGCAGTTCTTC. It is translated as CSARGLANNEQFF.

The rearrangement links TRBV7-9 to TRBJ2-7; 9 bases fit TRBD2. The CDR3 has 15 amino acids. V shed 5 bases, J shed 1 base, and the junction held 6 bases outside the gene matches. The germline V gene encodes CDR1 SEHNR and CDR2 FQNEAQ (reference sequence). The CDR3 loop is CASSPWLAGSYEQYF. In DNA, the CDR3 is TGTGCCAGCAGCCCCTGGCTAGCGGGGTCCTACGAGCAGTACTTC.

The V gene is TRBV27, the J gene TRBJ1-5; D not certain. The CDR3 consists of 12 residues. Germline CDR1 and CDR2: MNHEY and SMNVEV (reference sequence). V was trimmed by 5 bases and J by 6 bases, leaving 8 bases between them. CDR3 DNA sequence: TGTGCCAGCAGTACTTCCTTTCAGCCCCAGCATTTT. The encoded protein is CASSTSFQPQHF.

This clonotype was seen only once. The chain employs TRBV15 and TRBJ2-7; 7 bases match TRBD1. V was pared by 0 bases and J by 6 bases, with 5 bases of the junction left unmatched. Germline values: CDR1 LNHNV, CDR2 YYDKDF (reference sequence). CDR3 size: 14 residues. The CDR3 loop is CATSRDRQGVEQYF. As DNA, the CDR3 is TGTGCCACCAGCAGAGATCGCCAGGGGGTCGAGCAGTACTTC.

This clonotype was detected only a few times. This chain uses TRBV6-5 with TRBJ2-7; 12 bases align to TRBD2. From germline, CDR1 is MNHEY and CDR2 SVGAGI. The J segment lost 5 bases and the V segment lost 7 bases, leaving 9 bases of the junction unmatched. There are 15 residues in the CDR3. The DNA for the CDR3 is TGTGCCAGCACCGCGACTAGCGGGAGTTATAACGAGCAGTACTTC. Its translation is CASTATSGSYNEQYF.

This clonotype was counted a few times. The chain is built from TRBV5-1 and TRBJ2-7; a weak D match, TRBD2 (6 bases). The ends were cut back, 2 bases at V and 2 bases at J, with 11 bases in the middle. Germline V gene lookup returns CDR1 SGHRS and CDR2 YFSETQ. This CDR3 spans 14 amino acids. CDR3 nucleotides: TGCGCCAGCAGCTTCCTCGGGAGCCCCTACGAGCAGTACTTC. It codes for CASSFLGSPYEQYF.

The chain links TRBV25-1 to TRBJ2-7, with D unclear. Trimming cost V 1 base and J 3 bases, with 7 bases left between them. The CDR3 totals 13 residues. Germline V CDR1 and CDR2: MGHDK, SYGVNS. The CDR3: CASSESPDYEQYF. CDR3 sequence (DNA): TGTGCCAGCAGTGAATCCCCAGACTACGAGCAGTACTTC.

The V call is TRBV12-3 or TRBV12-4, the J call TRBJ1-3; D not resolved. There are 12 residues in the CDR3. The V end was cut by 3 bases, the J end by 11 bases, with 11 bases between. The CDR3 nucleotides are TGTGCCAGCAGTTTGGCCAACTCAGCCATATATTTT. This gives the protein CASSLANSAIYF.

This chain connects TRBV7-9 to TRBJ2-1, with 12 positions matching TRBD2. CDR1 and CDR2 (germline): SEHNR, FQNEAQ (reference sequence). The CDR3 runs to 16 residues. V gave up 5 bases and J gave up 6 bases; unmatched junction bases: 8. CDR3: CASSPLAGGQTNEQFF. CDR3 coding DNA: TGTGCCAGCAGCCCCCTAGCGGGGGGGCAAACCAATGAGCAGTTCTTC.

The sample holds a few counts of this clonotype. The chain links TRBV4-1 to TRBJ2-7; TRBD1 matches 7 bases. The CDR3 is 15 amino acids. Germline V gives CDR1 MGHRA, CDR2 YSYEKL. Losses at the gene ends were 4 bases for V and 2 bases for J; bases not matched to a gene: 8. CDR3 loop: CASSPRGDSTYEQYF. CDR3 sequence (DNA): TGCGCCAGCAGCCCCAGAGGGGACAGTACCTACGAGCAGTACTTC.

A few counts support this clonotype. V is TRBV20-1 and J is TRBJ2-3, with D perhaps assigned TRBD1 or TRBD2 (5 bases each). From germline, CDR1 is DFQATT and CDR2 SNEGSKA (reference sequence). V lost 2 bases to trimming and J lost 5 bases, with 14 bases between them. The length of the CDR3 is 14 residues. CDR3 sequence reads: CSARNIRGGDTQYF. The CDR3 DNA sequence: TGCAGTGCTAGAAACATCCGGGGCGGAGATACGCAGTATTTT.

The chain is built from TRBV29-1 and TRBJ2-3, with a weak D call TRBD2 (7 bases). The CDR3 extends over 13 amino acids. V was cut by 6 bases and J by 4 bases, with 14 bases left in between. The germline V gene encodes CDR1 SQVTM and CDR2 ANQGSEA. The CDR3 coding sequence is TGCAGCGTACGGGGGGCTAGCCCAGATACGCAGTATTTT. This codes for CSVRGASPDTQYF.

This clonotype was seen only a few times. The chain couples TRBV15 to TRBJ1-2; 9 bases map to TRBD1. This CDR3 region has 14 residues. Germline loops: CDR1 LNHNV, CDR2 YYDKDF (reference sequence). Trimming at V came to 4 bases and at J to 7 bases, leaving 7 bases not matched to a gene. The CDR3 region is CATSKRTGAVGYTF. The CDR3 bases are TGTGCCACCAGCAAACGGACAGGGGCGGTTGGCTACACCTTC.

This chain connects TRBV20-1 to TRBJ2-1; TRBD2 aligns across 10 bases. Germline CDR1 DFQATT, CDR2 SNEGSKA (reference sequence). V shed 6 bases, J shed 8 bases, and the junction held 7 bases outside the gene matches. This CDR3 region has 13 residues. The CDR3 nucleotides are TGCAGTGCACCAGCGGGGGGGCCTTATGAGCAGTTCTTC. This codes for CSAPAGGPYEQFF.

The chain couples TRBV2 to TRBJ2-3; maybe TRBD2 (6 bases). Germline CDR1 and CDR2: SNHLY and FYNNEI. The V end was cut by 0 bases, the J end by 0 bases, with 10 bases between. The CDR3 has 16 amino acids. The CDR3 loop is CASSEAGGVSTDTQYF. CDR3 nucleotide sequence: TGTGCCAGCAGTGAAGCAGGAGGGGTTAGCACAGATACGCAGTATTTT.

V gene TRBV7-8 combines with J gene TRBJ2-4; D possibly matches TRBD1 or TRBD2 (6 bases each). This CDR3 has 14 residues. The V gene's germline CDR1 is SGHVS and CDR2 FQNEAQ. V was clipped by 7 bases and J by 9 bases, with 19 bases between them. The CDR3 protein is CASTPLRTAGIQYF. The CDR3 nucleotides are TGTGCCAGCACTCCATTGAGGACAGCGGGCATTCAGTACTTC.

The V gene is TRBV20-1, the J gene TRBJ2-7, with 7 nucleotides matching TRBD2. Germline loops: CDR1 DFQATT, CDR2 SNEGSKA (reference sequence). J lost 7 bases, V lost 4 bases, and 13 bases had no gene match. This CDR3 comprises 14 residues. DNA for the CDR3: TGCAGTGCTAAGGGACTACCCCTTTACAATGAGCAGTACTTC. This gives the protein CSAKGLPLYNEQYF.